Shown below are 24 T cell receptor beta chains from a single sample sequenced in a study of blood T cells in healthy people across ages. A second PCR, run for about 7 to 11 cycles, used a sample-barcoded 5' primer plus a J-beta primer mix. TCRdb re-called the 5' RACE reads through MiXCR, storing one row per CDR3 protein. The repertoire consists of 850,000 to 950,000 distinct CDR3 sequences, with 29% occurring once and the leading ten covering 17%. Sequences were obtained from blood. These receptors were collected from a woman at least 80 years old in good health.

Only a few counts were recorded for this clonotype. The gene calls are TRBV7-9 and TRBJ2-5; TRBD1 aligns across 7 bases. Looked up from germline, CDR1 is SEHNR and CDR2 is FQNEAQ (reference sequence). V trimming: 7 bases; J trimming: 4 bases; junction bases outside the gene matches: 6. The CDR3 totals 13 residues. CDR3 nucleotide sequence: TGTGCCAGCAACAAGACAGGGCTAGAGACCCAGTACTTC. This gives the protein CASNKTGLETQYF.

The sample holds a few counts of this clonotype. Just one base apart from a much larger clone, this may be a read error. This chain links TRBV20-1 with TRBJ2-4; D is undetermined. V was shortened by 0 bases and J by 0 bases, with 9 bases between the two germline ends. From germline, CDR1 is DFQATT and CDR2 SNEGSKA (reference sequence). The CDR3 consists of 15 residues. The DNA of the CDR3 is TGCAGTGCTAGAGATCGCGGCCTAGCCAAAAACATTCAGTACTTC. It specifies CSARDRGLAKNIQYF.

The V gene is TRBV7-8, the J gene TRBJ2-7; a weak D match, TRBD1 (5 bases). The CDR3 has 16 amino acids. V lost 3 bases to trimming and J lost 0 bases, with 15 bases between them. Germline CDR1 and CDR2: SGHVS and FQNEAQ. CDR3 amino acids: CASSFDSPLSSYEQYF. In DNA, the CDR3 is TGTGCCAGCAGCTTCGACAGCCCCCTAAGCTCCTACGAGCAGTACTTC.

This clonotype was counted many times. The rearrangement links TRBV6-5 to TRBJ2-7; 7 nucleotides align to TRBD1. V lost 2 bases, J lost 2 bases, and 12 bases stayed unmatched. Germline V lookup: CDR1 MNHEY, CDR2 SVGAGI. The CDR3 is made up of 17 amino acids. Written as DNA, the CDR3 is TGTGCCAGCAGTTACCGAAGTAAGACAGGGCTAACCTACGAGCAGTACTTC. The encoded protein is CASSYRSKTGLTYEQYF.

The table lists this clonotype with many counts. This CDR3 is CASSFLPLPPEQYF. In nucleotides, the CDR3 is TGCGCCAGCAGCTTCCTACCGCTGCCTCCCGAGCAGTACTTC. This chain links TRBV5-1 with TRBJ2-7; unclear D gene. Trimming stripped 2 bases from V and 6 bases from J, with 15 bases between. The CDR3 length is 14 residues. Germline V CDR1 and CDR2: SGHRS, YFSETQ.

This clonotype was observed many times. The chain couples TRBV7-2 to TRBJ2-1, with 10 bases that match TRBD2. With 2 bases clipped from V and 5 bases from J, the junction kept 15 bases outside the gene matches. The CDR3 length is 19 residues. Germline V CDR1 and CDR2: SGHTA, FQGNSA. CDR3 DNA: TGTGCCAGCAGCTTAAAGCTTTGGGGGTTAGCGGGGGGTAACAATGAGCAGTTCTTC. It specifies CASSLKLWGLAGGNNEQFF.

The sample holds many counts of this clonotype. The rearrangement joins TRBV2 to TRBJ1-2, with 8 bases fitting TRBD1. V gave up 5 bases and J gave up 8 bases; unmatched junction bases: 7. This CDR3 comprises 13 residues. CDR1 is SNHLY and CDR2 is FYNNEI in the germline V gene. In DNA form, the CDR3 reads TGTGCCAGCAGTTCCCAGGGGGCGGTCGGCTACACCTTC. It codes for CASSSQGAVGYTF.

This clonotype was detected ten times or more. The CDR3 sequence: CASSYLQTGGVYETQYF. The DNA of the CDR3 is TGTGCCAGCAGTTACCTTCAGACAGGGGGAGTTTATGAGACCCAGTACTTC. This rearrangement joins TRBV6-2 or TRBV6-3 to TRBJ2-5, with TRBD1 matching over 9 bases. Per germline, CDR1 MNHEY and CDR2 SVGEGT. This CDR3 region has 17 residues. J lost 5 bases, V lost 2 bases, and 12 bases had no gene match.

This clonotype was recorded many times. The chain couples TRBV7-9 to TRBJ2-3, with 9 bases identical to TRBD1. This CDR3 spans 17 amino acids. The V segment lost 0 bases and the J segment 4 bases; nucleotides outside the gene matches: 8. The germline V gene has CDR1 SEHNR and CDR2 FQNEAQ (reference sequence). CDR3 amino acids: CASSLAAHRDRADTQYF. In nucleotides, the CDR3 is TGTGCCAGCAGCTTAGCGGCCCACCGGGACAGGGCAGATACGCAGTATTTT.

In its sample, this clonotype was seen many times. The chain has TRBV6-2 or TRBV6-3 and TRBJ2-1; TRBD2 aligns across 12 bases. Germline-derived CDR1 and CDR2 are MNHEY and SVGEGT. CDR3 size: 16 residues. V was pared by 8 bases and J by 5 bases, with 10 bases of the junction left unmatched. CDR3 DNA sequence: TGTGCCAGCGCCCCCCTCCGACTAGCGGGGGACAATGAGCAGTTCTTC. It translates to CASAPLRLAGDNEQFF.

This clonotype showed up many times. The rearrangement joins TRBV12-3 or TRBV12-4 to TRBJ2-1, with TRBD2 matching 9 bases. The trim removed 5 bases at V and 6 bases at J, leaving 5 bases unmatched. The CDR3 spans 14 residues. The CDR3 loop reads CASSTGTSSNEQFF. CDR3 DNA: TGTGCCAGCAGTACCGGGACTAGCAGCAATGAGCAGTTCTTC.

This clonotype has ten or more counts. J is TRBJ1-6 and V is TRBV12-3 or TRBV12-4, with D uncertain. This CDR3 has 13 amino acids. The ends were cut back, 4 bases at V and 8 bases at J, with 9 bases in the middle. Here the CDR3 DNA reads TGTGCCAGCAGTTACTTGGTGGATTCACCCCTCCACTTT. Translating gives CASSYLVDSPLHF.

Details on this clonotype: This clone may be a read error of a much larger clone one base away. The chain carries TRBV5-1 and TRBJ2-3; a possible D gene is TRBD2 (5 bases). Germline V CDR1 and CDR2: SGHRS, YFSETQ. The CDR3 totals 16 residues. V shed 1 base and J shed 0 bases, with 12 bases lying between them. For the CDR3, the DNA is TGCGCCAGCAGCTTGCATGGCGGGTCTAGCACAGATACGCAGTATTTT. Encoded protein: CASSLHGGSSTDTQYF.

The chain is built from TRBV20-1 and TRBJ2-1, with 9 bases matching TRBD2. This CDR3 has 15 residues. V lost 1 base, J lost 4 bases, and 5 bases stayed unmatched. Looked up from germline, CDR1 is DFQATT and CDR2 is SNEGSKA (reference sequence). The CDR3: CSARGSSGVYNEQFF. The CDR3 DNA follows: TGCAGTGCTAGAGGGTCTAGCGGGGTTTACAATGAGCAGTTCTTC.

This clonotype was seen only a few times. The chain couples TRBV27 to TRBJ2-1; possibly TRBD2 for D (6 bases). The CDR3 runs to 14 residues. Trimming pared 6 bases from V and 12 bases from J, leaving 21 bases between. Germline loops: CDR1 MNHEY, CDR2 SMNVEV (reference sequence). CDR3 region: CASRVSGTPPWQFF. Written as DNA, the CDR3 is TGTGCCAGCAGGGTCTCCGGGACTCCCCCGTGGCAGTTCTTC.

Many counts were recorded for this clonotype. This chain joins TRBV25-1 and TRBJ2-1, with 8 bases aligning to TRBD2. The J segment lost 7 bases and the V segment lost 6 bases, leaving 8 bases of the junction unmatched. CDR3 size: 14 residues. The germline V gene has CDR1 MGHDK and CDR2 SYGVNS. CDR3 sequence: CASRSAGAVNEQFF. The CDR3 DNA reads TGTGCCAGCAGATCAGCGGGGGCGGTGAATGAGCAGTTCTTC. The full variable domain, in which reference TRBV25-1 and TRBJ2-1 provide the parts outside the CDR3, is EADIYQTPRYLVIGTGKKITLECSQTMGHDKMYWYQQDPGMELHLIHYSYGVNSTEKGDLSSESTVSRIRTEHFPLTLESARPSHTSQYLCASRSAGAVNEQFFGPGTRLTVL.

The sample holds a few counts of this clonotype. The chain uses TRBV11-2 and TRBJ2-1, with a weak D call TRBD2 (6 bases). This CDR3 has 15 amino acids. CDR1 SGHAT and CDR2 FQNNGV come from the germline V gene. Between the trimmed V and J ends, which lost 3 bases and 3 bases, there was a span of 12 bases. This CDR3 is CASSLAGTVYNEQFF. In DNA, the CDR3 is TGTGCCAGCAGCTTGGCGGGAACGGTCTACAATGAGCAGTTCTTC.

This clonotype showed up just once. A clone one base away is much larger, so this may be a read error. The chain couples TRBV20-1 to TRBJ1-5, with D maybe TRBD1 (5 bases). Germline CDR1 is DFQATT and CDR2 is SNEGSKA (reference sequence). The ends were cut back, 4 bases at V and 7 bases at J, with 8 bases in the middle. The CDR3 extends over 11 amino acids. The CDR3 reads CSAMQGQPQHF. CDR3 sequence (DNA): TGCAGTGCTATGCAGGGACAGCCCCAGCATTTT.

This clonotype was counted at least ten times. This rearrangement joins TRBV7-9 to TRBJ2-7, with no clear D. The V gene's germline CDR1 is SEHNR and CDR2 FQNEAQ (reference sequence). Trimming shortened V by 3 bases and J by 3 bases, and 12 bases separated the two germline ends. The CDR3 totals 14 residues. CDR3 sequence: CASSLDRGFYEQYF. In DNA form, the CDR3 reads TGTGCCAGCAGCTTGGATCGAGGATTCTACGAGCAGTACTTC.

With respect to this clonotype: A much larger clone lies a single base off, so this may be a read error. This chain connects TRBV20-1 to TRBJ2-5; D remains ambiguous. This CDR3 region has 12 residues. The ends were cut back, 0 bases at V and 7 bases at J, with 9 bases in the middle. Germline V gene data show CDR1 as DFQATT and CDR2 as SNEGSKA (reference sequence). The CDR3 bases are TGCAGTGCTAGAGAGGTCGATAGGACCCAGTACTTC. Translated, it gives CSAREVDRTQYF.

This clonotype has a handful of counts. Possible read error: a much larger clone is one base away. V gene TRBV7-2 combines with J gene TRBJ2-4; TRBD2 aligns across 8 bases. The CDR3 extends over 15 amino acids. J lost 15 bases, V lost 5 bases, and 18 bases had no gene match. Per the germline V gene, CDR1 is SGHTA and CDR2 is FQGNSA. The CDR3 region has the DNA TGTGCCAGCAGCACCACACCTTACGGGGGGACTAGTCCGTACTTC. Translating it yields CASSTTPYGGTSPYF. The full variable domain, completed using reference TRBV7-2 and TRBJ2-4, is GAGVSQSPSNKVTEKGKDVELRCDPISGHTALYWYRQSLGQGLEFLIYFQGNSAPDKSGLPSDRFSAERTGGSVSTLTIQRTQQEDSAVYLCASSTTPYGGTSPYFGAGTRLSVL.

With regard to this clonotype: This may be a read error, as it is one base from a much larger clone. V and J are TRBV7-2 and TRBJ1-4; no reliable D call. This CDR3 comprises 13 residues. The V gene's germline CDR1 is SGHTA and CDR2 FQGNSA. CDR3: CVSSRRHHEKLFF. The DNA of the CDR3 is TGTGTCAGCAGCCGCCGCCACCATGAAAAACTGTTTTTT.

The chain employs TRBV30 and TRBJ2-3, with TRBD2 identical over 13 bases. Germline V gene data show CDR1 as GTSNPN and CDR2 as SVGIG (reference sequence). The CDR3 has 17 residues. The J segment lost 4 bases and the V segment lost 2 bases, leaving 9 bases of the junction unmatched. The CDR3 loop is CAWSTGYTSGGADTQYF. DNA for the CDR3: TGTGCCTGGAGTACCGGTTATACTAGCGGGGGGGCAGATACGCAGTATTTT.

The chain joins TRBV7-9 to TRBJ2-5; possibly TRBD2 for D (6 bases). This CDR3 spans 15 amino acids. The V end lost 1 base, the J end lost 5 bases, and 14 bases lay between the germline ends. CDR1 is SEHNR, CDR2 FQNEAQ, per germline (reference sequence). The CDR3 sequence: CASSLVLGRYETQYF. The CDR3 DNA sequence: TGTGCCAGCAGCTTAGTTCTGGGGAGGTATGAGACCCAGTACTTC.